This T cell receptor (beta chain) was documented in a study of metastatic and nonmetastatic thyroid tumors. Among the patients, none had received any treatment before thyroid surgery. CDR3 length: 12 residues. V was pared by 8 bases and J by 2 bases, with 1 base of the junction left unmatched. Germline CDR1 MNHNS, CDR2 SASEGT. TCRdb re-called clones via MiXCR from the PCR reads. The sample records approximately 38,000 clones, 28% being singletons. Sequenced input: blood. This chain joins TRBV6-1 and TRBJ2-3; 7 bases align to TRBD2. This clonotype was obtained from a male donor with papillary thyroid cancer or a benign thyroid nodule (not recorded which). Some clones in this sample may be carry-over from other donors' samples. CDR3 in amino acids: CASRDYTDTQYF. The CDR3 nucleotides read TGTGCCAGCCGGGACTACACAGATACGCAGTATTTT.